This is a list of T cell receptor beta chains from one sample in a study of glioma-infiltrating T cells after dendritic cell vaccination. Data came from immunoSEQ multiplex PCR; TCRdb stores just in-frame clones and leaves some out. The sample holds around 37,000 clones, around four fifths seen once. The sequencing here drew on blood, taken before dendritic cell vaccination. The receptors were sampled from a human donor with glioblastoma. Both conserved end residues are part of each CDR3. The D gene is left open where the match is weak. Not all rows give a size; the values are once, few, many and, for expanded clones, a class.

clone_size	d_call	v_call	j_call	cdr3_aa	cdr3_nt
NA	NA	TRBV27	TRBJ1-2	CASSLSPGNYGYTF	TGTGCCAGCAGTTTATCTCCAGGGAACTATGGCTACACCTTC
NA	TRBD1	TRBV11-2	TRBJ1-1	CASSPDRLGPEAFF	TGTGCCAGCAGCCCGGACAGGCTGGGCCCTGAAGCTTTCTTT
NA	TRBD2	TRBV7-8	TRBJ2-3	CASSLRGVDTQYF	TGTGCCAGCAGCTTACGGGGGGTGGATACGCAGTATTTT
NA	TRBD1	TRBV7-9	TRBJ2-7	CASSQQGGEYF	TGTGCCAGCAGCCAACAGGGGGGAGAGTACTTC
few	NA	TRBV5-6	TRBJ2-7	CASRGGSYEQYF	TGTGCCAGCAGGGGAGGCTCCTACGAGCAGTACTTC
NA	TRBD1	TRBV19	TRBJ1-6	CASSITGEDNSPLHF	TGTGCCAGTAGTATCACAGGGGAGGATAATTCACCCCTCCACTTT
NA	TRBD1	TRBV19	TRBJ1-4	CAIAPGGHEKLFF	TGTGCCATCGCCCCAGGGGGCCATGAAAAACTGTTTTTT
NA	NA	TRBV13	TRBJ2-1	CASSPTPTGEQFF	TGTGCCAGCAGCCCAACCCCGACGGGTGAGCAGTTCTTC
NA	NA	TRBV9	TRBJ1-1	CASSVVPGSEAFF	TGTGCCAGCAGCGTAGTGCCCGGTAGTGAAGCTTTCTTT
few	TRBD2	TRBV27	TRBJ2-6	CASSPWTSGANVLTF	TGTGCCAGCAGCCCGTGGACTAGCGGGGCCAACGTCCTGACTTTC
NA	NA	TRBV27	TRBJ2-7	CASSLSVGSYEQYF	TGTGCCAGCAGTTTATCGGTAGGGAGCTACGAGCAGTACTTC